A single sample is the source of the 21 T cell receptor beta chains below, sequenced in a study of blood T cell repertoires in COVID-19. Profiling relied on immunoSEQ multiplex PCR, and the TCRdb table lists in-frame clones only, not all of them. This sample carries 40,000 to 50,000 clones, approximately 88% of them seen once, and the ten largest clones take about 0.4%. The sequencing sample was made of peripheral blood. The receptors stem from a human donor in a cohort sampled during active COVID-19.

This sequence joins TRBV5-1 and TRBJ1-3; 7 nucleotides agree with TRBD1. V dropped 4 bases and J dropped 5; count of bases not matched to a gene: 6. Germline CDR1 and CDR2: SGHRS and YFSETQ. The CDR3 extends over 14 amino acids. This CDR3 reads CASSLGTERNTIYF. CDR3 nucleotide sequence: TGCGCCAGCAGCCTCGGGACAGAAAGAAACACCATATATTTT.

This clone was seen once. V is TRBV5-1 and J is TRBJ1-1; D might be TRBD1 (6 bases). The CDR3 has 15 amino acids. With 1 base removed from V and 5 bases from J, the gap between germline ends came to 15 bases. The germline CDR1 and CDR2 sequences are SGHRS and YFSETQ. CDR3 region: CASSLWQGSKTEAFF. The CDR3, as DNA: TGCGCCAGCAGCTTGTGGCAGGGGTCTAAGACTGAAGCTTTCTTT.

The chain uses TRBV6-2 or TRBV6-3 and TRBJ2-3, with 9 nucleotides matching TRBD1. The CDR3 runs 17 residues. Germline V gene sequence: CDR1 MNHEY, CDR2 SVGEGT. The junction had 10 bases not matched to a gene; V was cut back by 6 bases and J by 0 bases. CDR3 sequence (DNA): TGTGCCAGCAGCCGCGACAGGGGGTATCCGAGCACAGATACGCAGTATTTT. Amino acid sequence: CASSRDRGYPSTDTQYF.

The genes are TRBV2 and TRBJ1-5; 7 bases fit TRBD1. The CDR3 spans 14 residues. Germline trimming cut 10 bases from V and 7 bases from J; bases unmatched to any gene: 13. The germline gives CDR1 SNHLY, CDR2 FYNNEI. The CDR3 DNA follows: TGTGCCACTGCCATGAGGGGGCGCGAACAGCCCCAGCATTTT. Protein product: CATAMRGREQPQHF.

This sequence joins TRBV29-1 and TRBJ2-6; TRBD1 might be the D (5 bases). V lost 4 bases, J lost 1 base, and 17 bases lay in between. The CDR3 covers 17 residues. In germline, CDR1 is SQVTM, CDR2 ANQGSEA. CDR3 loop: CSVAQGQALSGANVLTF. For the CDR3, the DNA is TGCAGCGTTGCCCAGGGCCAGGCTCTGTCTGGGGCCAACGTCCTGACTTTC.

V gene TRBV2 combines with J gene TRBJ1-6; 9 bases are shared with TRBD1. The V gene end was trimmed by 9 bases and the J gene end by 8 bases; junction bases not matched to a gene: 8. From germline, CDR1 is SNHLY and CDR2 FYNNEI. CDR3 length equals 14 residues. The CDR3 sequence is CARSQGAEDSPLHF. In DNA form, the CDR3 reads TGTGCCAGGTCACAGGGGGCCGAGGATTCACCCCTCCACTTT.

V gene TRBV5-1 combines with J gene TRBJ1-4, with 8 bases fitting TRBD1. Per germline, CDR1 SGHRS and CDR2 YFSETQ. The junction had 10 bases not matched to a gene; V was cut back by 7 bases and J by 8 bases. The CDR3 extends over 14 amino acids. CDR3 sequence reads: CASRKTGDGEKLFF. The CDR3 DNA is TGCGCCAGCCGGAAGACAGGGGATGGGGAAAAACTGTTTTTT.

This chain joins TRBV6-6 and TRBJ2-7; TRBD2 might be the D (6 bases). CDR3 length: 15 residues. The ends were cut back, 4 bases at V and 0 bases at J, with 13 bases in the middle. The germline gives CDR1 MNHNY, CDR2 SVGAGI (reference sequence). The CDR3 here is CASSSAGTGSYEQYF. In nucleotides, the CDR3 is TGTGCCAGCAGTTCGGCCGGGACTGGCTCCTACGAGCAGTACTTC.

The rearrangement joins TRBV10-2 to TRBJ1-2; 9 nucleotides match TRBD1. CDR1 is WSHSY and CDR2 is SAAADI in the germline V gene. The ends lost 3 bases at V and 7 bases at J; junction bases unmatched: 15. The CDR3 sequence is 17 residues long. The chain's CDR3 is CASSDVGQGFFQRGYTF. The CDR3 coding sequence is TGCGCCAGCAGTGATGTAGGACAGGGGTTCTTTCAGCGTGGCTACACCTTC.

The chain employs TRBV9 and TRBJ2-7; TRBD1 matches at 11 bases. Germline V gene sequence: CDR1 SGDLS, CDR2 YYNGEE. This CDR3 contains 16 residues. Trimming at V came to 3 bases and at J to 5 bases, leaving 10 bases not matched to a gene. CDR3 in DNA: TGTGCCAGCAGCGAGGCTCCCGGGACAGGGGGTAACGAGCAGTACTTC. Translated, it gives CASSEAPGTGGNEQYF.

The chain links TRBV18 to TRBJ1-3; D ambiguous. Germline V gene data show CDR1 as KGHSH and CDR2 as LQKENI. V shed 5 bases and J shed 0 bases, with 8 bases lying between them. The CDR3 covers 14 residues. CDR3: CASSRSGSGNTIYF. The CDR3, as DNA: TGTGCCAGCTCAAGGTCAGGCTCTGGAAACACCATATATTTT. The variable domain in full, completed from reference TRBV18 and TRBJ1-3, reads NAGVMQNPRHLVRRRGQEARLRCSPMKGHSHVYWYRQLPEEGLKFMVYLQKENIIDESGMPKERFSAEFPKEGPSILRIQQVVRGDSAAYFCASSRSGSGNTIYFGEGSWLTVV.

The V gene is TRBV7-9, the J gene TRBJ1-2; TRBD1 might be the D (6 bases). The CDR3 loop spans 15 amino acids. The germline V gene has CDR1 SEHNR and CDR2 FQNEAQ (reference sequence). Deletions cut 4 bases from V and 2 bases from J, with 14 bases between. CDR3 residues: CASSSSQTGNYGYTF. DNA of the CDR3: TGTGCCAGCAGCTCTAGCCAGACAGGAAACTATGGCTACACCTTC.

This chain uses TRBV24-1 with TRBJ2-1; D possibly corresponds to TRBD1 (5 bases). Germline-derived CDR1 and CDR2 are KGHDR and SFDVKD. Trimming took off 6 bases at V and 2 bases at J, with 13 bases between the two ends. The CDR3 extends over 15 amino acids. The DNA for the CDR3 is TGTGCCACCAGTACAGGCCCTGCACCCTACAATGAGCAGTTCTTC. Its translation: CATSTGPAPYNEQFF.

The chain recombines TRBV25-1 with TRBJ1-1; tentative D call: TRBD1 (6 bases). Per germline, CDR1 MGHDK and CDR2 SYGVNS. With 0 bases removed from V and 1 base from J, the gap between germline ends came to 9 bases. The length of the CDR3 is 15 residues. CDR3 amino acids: CASSEYSGANTEAFF. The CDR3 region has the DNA TGTGCCAGCAGTGAATATTCAGGGGCGAACACTGAAGCTTTCTTT.

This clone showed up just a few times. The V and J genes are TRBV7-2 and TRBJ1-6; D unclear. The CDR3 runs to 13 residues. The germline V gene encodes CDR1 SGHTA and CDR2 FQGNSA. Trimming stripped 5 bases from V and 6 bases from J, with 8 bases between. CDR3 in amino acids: CASSPTPNSPLHF. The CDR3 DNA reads TGTGCCAGCAGCCCTACTCCTAATTCACCCCTCCACTTT.

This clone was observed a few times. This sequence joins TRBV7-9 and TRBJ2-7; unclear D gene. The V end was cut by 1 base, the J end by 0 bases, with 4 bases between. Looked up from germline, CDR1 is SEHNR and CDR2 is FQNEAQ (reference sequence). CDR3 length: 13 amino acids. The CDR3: CASSLDFSYEQYF. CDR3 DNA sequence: TGTGCCAGCAGCTTAGACTTCTCCTACGAGCAGTACTTC. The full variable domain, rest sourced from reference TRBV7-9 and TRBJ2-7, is DTGVSQNPRHKITKRGQNVTFRCDPISEHNRLYWYRQTLGQGPEFLTYFQNEAQLEKSRLLSDRFSAERPKGSFSTLEIQRTEQGDSAMYLCASSLDFSYEQYFGPGTRLTVT.

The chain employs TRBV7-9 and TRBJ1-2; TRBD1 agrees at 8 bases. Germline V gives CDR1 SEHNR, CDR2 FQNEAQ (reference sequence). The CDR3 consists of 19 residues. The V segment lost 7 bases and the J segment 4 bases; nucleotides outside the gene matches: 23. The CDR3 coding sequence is TGTGCCAGCACCGTATTCAGACCCGGGACAGGTGAGAGACGCTATGGCTACACCTTC. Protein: CASTVFRPGTGERRYGYTF. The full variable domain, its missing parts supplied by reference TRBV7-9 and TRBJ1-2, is DTGVSQNPRHKITKRGQNVTFRCDPISEHNRLYWYRQTLGQGPEFLTYFQNEAQLEKSRLLSDRFSAERPKGSFSTLEIQRTEQGDSAMYLCASTVFRPGTGERRYGYTFGSGTRLTVV.

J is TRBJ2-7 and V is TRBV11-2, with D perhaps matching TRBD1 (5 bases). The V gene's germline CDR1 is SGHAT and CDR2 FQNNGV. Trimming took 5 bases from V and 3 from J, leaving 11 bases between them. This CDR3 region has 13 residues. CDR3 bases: TGTGCCAGCAGCATTCCAGGGTTCTACGAGCAGTACTTC. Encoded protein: CASSIPGFYEQYF.

The CDR3 nucleotides read TGTGCCAGCAGCTCCTCCCGACTAGCGGGGACCTACGAGCAGTACTTC. Translated: CASSSSRLAGTYEQYF. The chain employs TRBV7-2 and TRBJ2-7, with 11 bases matching TRBD2. The J segment lost 2 bases and the V segment lost 4 bases, leaving 7 bases of the junction unmatched. From germline, CDR1 is SGHTA and CDR2 FQGNSA. The CDR3 contains 16 residues.

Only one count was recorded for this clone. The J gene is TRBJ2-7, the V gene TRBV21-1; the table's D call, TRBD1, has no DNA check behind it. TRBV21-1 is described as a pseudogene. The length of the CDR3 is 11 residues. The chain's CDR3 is CASSPPNEQYF. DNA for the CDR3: TGTGCCAGCAGCCCCCCCAACGAGCAGTACTTC.

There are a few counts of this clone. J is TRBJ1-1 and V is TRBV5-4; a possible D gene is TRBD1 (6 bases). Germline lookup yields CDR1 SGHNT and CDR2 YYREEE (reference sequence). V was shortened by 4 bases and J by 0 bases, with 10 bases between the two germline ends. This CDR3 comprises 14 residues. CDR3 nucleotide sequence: TGTGCCAGCAGCAATGGACAGCTGAACACTGAAGCTTTCTTT. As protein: CASSNGQLNTEAFF.